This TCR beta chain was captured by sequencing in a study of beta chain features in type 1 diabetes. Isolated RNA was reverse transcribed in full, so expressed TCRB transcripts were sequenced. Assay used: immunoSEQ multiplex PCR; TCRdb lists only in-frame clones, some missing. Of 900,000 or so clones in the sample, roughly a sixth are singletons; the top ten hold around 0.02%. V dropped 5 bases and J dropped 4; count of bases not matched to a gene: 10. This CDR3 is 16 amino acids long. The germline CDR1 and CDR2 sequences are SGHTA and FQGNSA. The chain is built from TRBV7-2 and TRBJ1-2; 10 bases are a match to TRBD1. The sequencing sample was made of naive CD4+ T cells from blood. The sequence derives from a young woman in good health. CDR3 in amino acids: CASSVIPGQGSYGYTF. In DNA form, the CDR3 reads TGTGCCAGCAGCGTCATTCCGGGACAGGGGAGCTATGGCTACACCTTC. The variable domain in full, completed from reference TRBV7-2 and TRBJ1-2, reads GAGVSQSPSNKVTEKGKDVELRCDPISGHTALYWYRQSLGQGLEFLIYFQGNSAPDKSGLPSDRFSAERTGGSVSTLTIQRTQQEDSAVYLCASSVIPGQGSYGYTFGSGTRLTVV.